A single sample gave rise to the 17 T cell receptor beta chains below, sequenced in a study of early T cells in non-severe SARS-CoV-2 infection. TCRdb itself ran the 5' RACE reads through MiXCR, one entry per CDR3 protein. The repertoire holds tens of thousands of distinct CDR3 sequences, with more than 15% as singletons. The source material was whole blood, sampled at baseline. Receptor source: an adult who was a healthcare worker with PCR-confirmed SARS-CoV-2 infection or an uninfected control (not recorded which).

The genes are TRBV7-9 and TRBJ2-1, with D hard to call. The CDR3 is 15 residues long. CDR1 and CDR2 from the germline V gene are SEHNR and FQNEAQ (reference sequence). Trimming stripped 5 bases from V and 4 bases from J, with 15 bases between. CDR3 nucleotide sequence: TGTGCCAGCAGCCCAACCAGGAATGAATACAATGAGCAGTTCTTC. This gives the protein CASSPTRNEYNEQFF.

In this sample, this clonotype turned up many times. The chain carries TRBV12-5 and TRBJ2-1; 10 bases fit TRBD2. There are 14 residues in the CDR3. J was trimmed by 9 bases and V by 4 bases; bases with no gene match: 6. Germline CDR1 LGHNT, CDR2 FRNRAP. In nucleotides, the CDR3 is TGTGCTAGTGGTTCCTTAGCGGGAGGAATTGAGCAGTTCTTC. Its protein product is CASGSLAGGIEQFF.

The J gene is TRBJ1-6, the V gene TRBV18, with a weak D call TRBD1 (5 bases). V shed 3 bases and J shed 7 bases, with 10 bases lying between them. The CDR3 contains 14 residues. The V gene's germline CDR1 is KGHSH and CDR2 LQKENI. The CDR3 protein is CASSPGRKNSPLHF. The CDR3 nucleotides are TGTGCCAGCTCACCGGGACGGAAAAATTCACCCCTCCACTTT.

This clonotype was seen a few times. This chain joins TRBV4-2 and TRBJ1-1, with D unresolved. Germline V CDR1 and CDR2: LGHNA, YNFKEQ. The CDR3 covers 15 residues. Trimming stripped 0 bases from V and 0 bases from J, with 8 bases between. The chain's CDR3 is CASSQDRGMNTEAFF. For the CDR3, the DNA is TGTGCCAGCAGCCAAGATCGGGGAATGAACACTGAAGCTTTCTTT.

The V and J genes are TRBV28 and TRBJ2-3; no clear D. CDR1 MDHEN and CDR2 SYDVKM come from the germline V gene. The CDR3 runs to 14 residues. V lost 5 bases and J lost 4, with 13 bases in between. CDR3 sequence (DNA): TGTGCCAGCAGTCTGTCGCCAGGCGCAGATACGCAGTATTTT. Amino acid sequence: CASSLSPGADTQYF.

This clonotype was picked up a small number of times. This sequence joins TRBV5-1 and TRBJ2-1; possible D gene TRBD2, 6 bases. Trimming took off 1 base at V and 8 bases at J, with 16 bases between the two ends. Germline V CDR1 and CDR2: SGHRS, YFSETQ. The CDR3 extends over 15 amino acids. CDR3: CASSLSGGRVDEQFF. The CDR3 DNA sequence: TGCGCCAGCAGCTTGTCCGGGGGACGAGTCGATGAGCAGTTCTTC.

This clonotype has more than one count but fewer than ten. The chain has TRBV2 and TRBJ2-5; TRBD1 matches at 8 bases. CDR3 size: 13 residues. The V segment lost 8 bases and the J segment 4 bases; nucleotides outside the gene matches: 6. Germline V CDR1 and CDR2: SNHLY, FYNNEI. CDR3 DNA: TGTGCCAGCGGGTCAGGGGGCTTAGAGACCCAGTACTTC. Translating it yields CASGSGGLETQYF. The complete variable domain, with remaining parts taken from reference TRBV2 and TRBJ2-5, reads EPEVTQTPSHQVTQMGQEVILRCVPISNHLYFYWYRQILGQKVEFLVSFYNNEISEKSEIFDDQFSVERPDGSNFTLKIRSTKLEDSAMYFCASGSGGLETQYFGPGTRLLVL.

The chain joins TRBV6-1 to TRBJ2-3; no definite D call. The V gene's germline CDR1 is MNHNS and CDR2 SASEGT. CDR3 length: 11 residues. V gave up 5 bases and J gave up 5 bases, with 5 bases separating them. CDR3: CASSFRDTQYF. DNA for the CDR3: TGTGCCAGCAGTTTCAGAGATACGCAGTATTTT.

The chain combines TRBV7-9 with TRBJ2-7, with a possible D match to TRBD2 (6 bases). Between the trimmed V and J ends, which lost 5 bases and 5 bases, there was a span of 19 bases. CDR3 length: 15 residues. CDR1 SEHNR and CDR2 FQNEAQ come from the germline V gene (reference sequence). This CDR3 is CASSTSAGPANEQYF. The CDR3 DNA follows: TGTGCCAGCAGCACCTCTGCGGGGCCAGCGAACGAGCAGTACTTC.

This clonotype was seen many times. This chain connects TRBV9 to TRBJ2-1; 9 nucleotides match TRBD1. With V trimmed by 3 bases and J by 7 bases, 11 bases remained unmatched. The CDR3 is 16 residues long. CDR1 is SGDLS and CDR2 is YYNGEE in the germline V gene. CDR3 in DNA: TGTGCCAGCAGCGCCCCCTCGGGACAGGGCGTGAATGAGCAGTTCTTC. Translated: CASSAPSGQGVNEQFF.

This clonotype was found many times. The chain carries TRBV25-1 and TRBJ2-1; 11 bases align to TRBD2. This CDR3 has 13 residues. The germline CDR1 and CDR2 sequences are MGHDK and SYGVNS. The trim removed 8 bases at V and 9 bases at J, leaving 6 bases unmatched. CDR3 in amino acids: CASGTSGWSEQFF. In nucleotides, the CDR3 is TGTGCCAGCGGGACTAGCGGCTGGAGTGAGCAGTTCTTC.

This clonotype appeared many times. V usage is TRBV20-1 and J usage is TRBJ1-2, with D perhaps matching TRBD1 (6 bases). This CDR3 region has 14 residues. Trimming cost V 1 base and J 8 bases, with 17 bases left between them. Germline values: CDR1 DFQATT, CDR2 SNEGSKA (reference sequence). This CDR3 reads CSARVKQGQGGYTF. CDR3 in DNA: TGCAGTGCTAGAGTAAAACAGGGTCAAGGAGGCTACACCTTC.

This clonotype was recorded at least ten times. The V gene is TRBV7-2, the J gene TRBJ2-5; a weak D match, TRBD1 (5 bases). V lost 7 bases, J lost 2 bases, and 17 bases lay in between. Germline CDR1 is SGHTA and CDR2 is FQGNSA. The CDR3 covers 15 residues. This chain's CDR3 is CASTKTRARQETQYF. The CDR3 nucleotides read TGTGCCAGCACAAAAACCAGGGCCCGACAAGAGACCCAGTACTTC.

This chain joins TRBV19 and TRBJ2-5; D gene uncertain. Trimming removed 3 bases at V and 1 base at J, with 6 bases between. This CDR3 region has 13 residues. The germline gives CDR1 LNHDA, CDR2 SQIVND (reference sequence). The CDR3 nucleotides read TGTGCCAGTAGTATGACCACCCAAGAGACCCAGTACTTC. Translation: CASSMTTQETQYF.

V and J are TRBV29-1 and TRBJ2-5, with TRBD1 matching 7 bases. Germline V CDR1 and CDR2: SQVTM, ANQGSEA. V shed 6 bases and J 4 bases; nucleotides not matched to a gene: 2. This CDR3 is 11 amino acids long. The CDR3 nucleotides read TGCAGCGTCAACAGGGGAGAGACCCAGTACTTC. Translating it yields CSVNRGETQYF.

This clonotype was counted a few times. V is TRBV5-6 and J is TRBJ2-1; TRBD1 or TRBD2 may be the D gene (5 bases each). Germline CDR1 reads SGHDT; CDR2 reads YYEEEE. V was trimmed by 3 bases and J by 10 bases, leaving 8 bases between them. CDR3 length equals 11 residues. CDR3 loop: CASSSWGEQFF. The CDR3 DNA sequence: TGTGCCAGCAGCTCATGGGGGGAGCAGTTCTTC.

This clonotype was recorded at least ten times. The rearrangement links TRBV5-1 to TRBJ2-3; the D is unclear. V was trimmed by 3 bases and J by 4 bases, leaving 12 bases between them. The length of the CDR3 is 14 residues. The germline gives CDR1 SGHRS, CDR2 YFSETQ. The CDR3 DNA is TGCGCCAGCAGCTCCACGACAAGGGCAGATACGCAGTATTTT. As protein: CASSSTTRADTQYF.